Listed below are T cell receptor beta chains from one sample, sequenced in a study of blood T cell repertoires in COVID-19. Libraries were prepared by immunoSEQ multiplex PCR; TCRdb keeps only in-frame clonotypes and omits some of them. The sample lists fewer than 110,000 clones, 80% to 90% occurring once. The sequenced sample was peripheral blood. The receptors shown here come from a man aged 40-50 years with active or convalescent COVID-19. The CDR3 runs from the conserved cysteine through the conserved F or W. A D gene is named only where the DNA matches it firmly. The listing skips clone size in some rows; elsewhere it reads once, few, many or a size class.

V gene	D gene	J gene	clone size	CDR3 protein	CDR3 DNA
TRBV9	.	TRBJ2-7	.	CASSVQPFTGYEQYF	TGTGCCAGCAGCGTGCAGCCCTTTACGGGATACGAGCAGTACTTC
TRBV3-1/TRBV3-2	TRBD2	TRBJ2-2	.	CASSHRYGTSGSKLATGELFF	TGTGCCAGCAGCCACCGTTACGGGACTAGCGGGAGTAAGCTAGCCACCGGGGAGCTGTTTTTT
TRBV30	.	TRBJ1-1	once	CAWSRILTNTEAFF	TGTGCCTGGAGTCGAATCCTGACAAACACTGAAGCTTTCTTT
TRBV10-3	TRBD1	TRBJ1-5	.	CATSDGTDYQPQHF	TGTGCCACCTCAGATGGGACAGATTATCAGCCCCAGCATTTT
TRBV11-2	.	TRBJ1-1	.	CASSLLTEAFF	TGTGCCAGCAGCTTACTCACTGAAGCTTTCTTT
TRBV7-8	.	TRBJ1-1	.	CASSLFGSANTEAFF	TGTGCCAGCAGCTTATTCGGGTCAGCGAACACTGAAGCTTTCTTT
TRBV30	TRBD1	TRBJ1-2	.	CAWSSKGQGWNYGYTF	TGTGCCTGGAGTTCCAAAGGACAGGGGTGGAACTATGGCTACACCTTC
TRBV29-1	TRBD1	TRBJ1-1	.	CSVRKQGVGTEAFF	TGCAGCGTTCGCAAACAGGGGGTGGGCACTGAAGCTTTCTTT
TRBV6-2/TRBV6-3	.	TRBJ2-2	.	CASSVRPNTGELFF	TGTGCCAGCAGCGTGAGGCCGAACACCGGGGAGCTGTTTTTT
TRBV7-2	.	TRBJ1-5	.	CASSLVSGNQPQHF	TGTGCCAGCAGCTTAGTGTCCGGGAATCAGCCCCAGCATTTT